The 23 T cell receptor beta chains presented below share a single source sample, sequenced in a study of shared clonotypes between healthy human individuals. CD45RO-negative cells were positively selected for CCR7, leaving out terminally differentiated effector memory CD45RA+ cells. TCRdb's copy holds only in-frame clones and misses some; the assay was immunoSEQ multiplex PCR. This table has fewer than 1 million clones, around 96% appearing once. The sample was naive CD8+ T cells sorted from blood. These receptors were obtained from a man aged 30 to 39 in good health.

J is TRBJ2-3 and V is TRBV18; 7 nucleotides line up with TRBD2. Germline V CDR1 and CDR2: KGHSH, LQKENI. The CDR3 has 18 residues. With V trimmed by 4 bases and J by 1 base, 14 bases remained unmatched. DNA of the CDR3: TGTGCCAGCTCACACAGAGGAAGAGGCGGGAGCGGCACAGATACGCAGTATTTT. It is translated as CASSHRGRGGSGTDTQYF. Filled out from reference TRBV18 and TRBJ2-3, the complete variable domain reads NAGVMQNPRHLVRRRGQEARLRCSPMKGHSHVYWYRQLPEEGLKFMVYLQKENIIDESGMPKERFSAEFPKEGPSILRIQQVVRGDSAAYFCASSHRGRGGSGTDTQYFGPGTRLTVL.

V usage is TRBV11-2 and J usage is TRBJ2-3; TRBD1 might be the D (5 bases). V lost 3 bases and J 6 bases, leaving 19 bases between the germline ends. This CDR3 is built from 16 residues. Germline V gives CDR1 SGHAT, CDR2 FQNNGV. The CDR3 spells CASSFITDSPDDTQYF. CDR3 nucleotides: TGTGCCAGCAGCTTTATCACCGACAGCCCCGACGATACGCAGTATTTT.

V is TRBV21-1 and J is TRBJ1-3. TRBV21-1 corresponds to a pseudogene. The CDR3 is 17 residues long. The CDR3 nucleotides read TGTGCCAGCAGCAAAATCCATAACGGGGGCATGGGAAACACCATATATTTT. Its protein is CASSKIHNGGMGNTIYF.

This clone was seen only once. A read error is possible here, since a much larger clone lies one base away. Other DNA sequences of this sample code for an identical CDR3. V is TRBV27 and J is TRBJ2-7, with 11 positions matching TRBD1. The CDR3 contains 14 residues. The trim removed 6 bases at V and 4 bases at J, leaving 5 bases unmatched. Germline V gene data show CDR1 as MNHEY and CDR2 as SMNVEV (reference sequence). As DNA, the CDR3 is TGTGCCAGCAGCCCCGGGACAGGGGGATACGAGCAGTACTTC. This encodes CASSPGTGGYEQYF.

This sequence joins TRBV10-1 and TRBJ2-2; D is undetermined. The V gene lost 0 bases and the J gene lost 2 bases, with 10 bases spanning the gap. Germline CDR1 reads WNHNN; CDR2 reads SYGVQD (reference sequence). This CDR3 is 16 amino acids long. The CDR3 reads CASSESERGNTGELFF. The DNA for the CDR3 is TGCGCCAGCAGTGAGTCTGAACGCGGTAACACCGGGGAGCTGTTTTTT.

This clone was observed a handful of times. The chain employs TRBV20-1 and TRBJ1-5; TRBD1 is a possible D gene (5 bases). V dropped 0 bases and J dropped 14 bases, with 11 bases sitting between them. The CDR3 is made up of 11 amino acids. Germline CDR1 is DFQATT and CDR2 is SNEGSKA (reference sequence). CDR3 sequence (DNA): TGCAGTGCTAGAGACGGGACGGTCGAGCATTTT. It specifies CSARDGTVEHF.

The chain recombines TRBV5-4 with TRBJ2-1; the D gene could be TRBD1 or TRBD2 (5 bases each). Per germline, CDR1 SGHNT and CDR2 YYREEE (reference sequence). V dropped 4 bases and J dropped 8 bases, with 22 bases sitting between them. This CDR3 spans 16 amino acids. The CDR3 loop is CASSPGGSEKGYEQFF. The DNA of the CDR3 is TGTGCCAGCAGCCCCGGTGGTAGCGAGAAGGGGTATGAGCAGTTCTTC.

Worth noting for this clone: Other DNA sequences in the same sample also yield this CDR3. The rearrangement links TRBV27 to TRBJ1-5; D remains unclear. Germline V gene data show CDR1 as MNHEY and CDR2 as SMNVEV (reference sequence). Deletions cut 6 bases from V and 6 bases from J, with 9 bases between. CDR3 length: 12 amino acids. CDR3 sequence: CASSPPGQPQHF. Written as DNA, the CDR3 is TGTGCCAGCAGCCCACCCGGTCAGCCCCAGCATTTT.

The V and J genes are TRBV5-4 and TRBJ2-7; 8 bases are a match to TRBD1. V shed 5 bases and J 0 bases; nucleotides not matched to a gene: 4. This CDR3 has 14 residues. In germline, CDR1 is SGHNT, CDR2 YYREEE (reference sequence). The CDR3 nucleotides read TGTGCCAGCAGTTACAGGGGGAGCTCCTACGAGCAGTACTTC. It encodes CASSYRGSSYEQYF.

The rearrangement joins TRBV4-1 to TRBJ2-1; D possibly uses TRBD1 or TRBD2 (6 bases each). The CDR3 has 17 amino acids. V was cut by 1 base and J by 7 bases, with 20 bases left in between. CDR1 is MGHRA and CDR2 is YSYEKL in the germline V gene. The CDR3 protein is CASSQVSLGGPGNEQFF. As DNA, the CDR3 is TGCGCCAGCAGCCAAGTCTCCTTAGGGGGGCCTGGGAATGAGCAGTTCTTC.

As to this clone: Other DNA sequences in the same sample also yield this CDR3. The chain combines TRBV9 with TRBJ2-7; 11 bases align to TRBD2. V shed 0 bases, J shed 2 bases, and the junction held 1 base outside the gene matches. CDR1 is SGDLS, CDR2 YYNGEE, per germline. The length of the CDR3 is 15 residues. Written as DNA, the CDR3 is TGTGCCAGCAGCGTAGTAGCGGGAGGGGCCTACGAGCAGTACTTC. Protein: CASSVVAGGAYEQYF.

A single count supports this clone. The chain joins TRBV7-8 to TRBJ2-3; tentatively, D is TRBD1 (6 bases). The CDR3 totals 17 residues. V dropped 5 bases and J dropped 0 bases, with 18 bases sitting between them. The V gene's germline CDR1 is SGHVS and CDR2 FQNEAQ. CDR3 DNA: TGTGCCAGCAGCCCAATGCCCCGGGACACCAGCACAGATACGCAGTATTTT. This translates into CASSPMPRDTSTDTQYF.

Comment on this clone: Other nucleotide sequences from this sample produce the same CDR3. The chain joins TRBV5-1 to TRBJ2-7; 7 bases fit TRBD1. The trim removed 2 bases at V and 2 bases at J, leaving 1 base unmatched. The CDR3 consists of 13 residues. The germline CDR1 and CDR2 sequences are SGHRS and YFSETQ. Written as DNA, the CDR3 is TGCGCCAGCAGCTTCGGACAGGCCTACGAGCAGTACTTC. It codes for CASSFGQAYEQYF.

This clone was detected once. The chain recombines TRBV9 with TRBJ2-7; D is unresolved. V was cut by 3 bases and J by 2 bases, with 9 bases left in between. From germline, CDR1 is SGDLS and CDR2 YYNGEE. The CDR3 runs 13 residues. The CDR3 here is CASSGHPTYEQYF. The CDR3 nucleotides are TGTGCCAGCAGCGGACATCCTACCTACGAGCAGTACTTC.

This chain uses TRBV7-8 with TRBJ2-7; D might be TRBD2 (5 bases). The CDR3 is 16 residues long. V was shortened by 5 bases and J by 0 bases, with 17 bases between the two germline ends. Germline CDR1 reads SGHVS; CDR2 reads FQNEAQ. The CDR3, as DNA: TGTGCCAGCAGCGGCGAGAAAGGGAGCCTCTCCTACGAGCAGTACTTC. Protein: CASSGEKGSLSYEQYF.

CDR3 in DNA: TGTGCCAGTAGTACCGCAGGGGGCGCGAATCAGCCCCAGCATTTT. Translated: CASSTAGGANQPQHF. The J gene is TRBJ1-5, the V gene TRBV19; the match to TRBD1 covers 8 bases. This CDR3 has 15 residues. V shed 4 bases, J shed 4 bases, and the junction held 6 bases outside the gene matches. Germline-derived CDR1 and CDR2 are LNHDA and SQIVND (reference sequence). Supplemented by reference TRBV19 and TRBJ1-5, the full variable domain reads DGGITQSPKYLFRKEGQNVTLSCEQNLNHDAMYWYRQDPGQGLRLIYYSQIVNDFQKGDIAEGYSVSREKKESFPLTVTSAQKNPTAFYLCASSTAGGANQPQHFGDGTRLSIL.

With regard to this clone: Distinct nucleotide sequences in the sample also encode this CDR3. The chain combines TRBV5-6 with TRBJ2-3; D is uncertain. The CDR3 extends over 12 amino acids. Germline V gene sequence: CDR1 SGHDT, CDR2 YYEEEE. V was clipped by 2 bases and J by 4 bases, with 5 bases between them. DNA for the CDR3: TGTGCCAGCAGCTTAGGATCAGATACGCAGTATTTT. Translating it yields CASSLGSDTQYF.

CDR3 amino acids: CASSPPLVGELFF. The CDR3 nucleotides read TGTGCCAGCAGCCCCCCTCTTGTCGGGGAGCTGTTTTTT. The V and J genes are TRBV7-9 and TRBJ2-2; D remains ambiguous. The germline V gene encodes CDR1 SEHNR and CDR2 FQNEAQ (reference sequence). This CDR3 has 13 residues. Trimming removed 5 bases from V and 7 bases from J, with 11 bases in between.

The gene calls are TRBV5-5 and TRBJ1-1; the match to TRBD1 covers 7 bases. Germline CDR1 is SGHKS and CDR2 is YYEKEE (reference sequence). V gave up 4 bases and J gave up 0 bases; unmatched junction bases: 15. The CDR3 consists of 18 residues. CDR3 loop: CASSDRVGPTTMNTEAFF. The CDR3 coding sequence is TGTGCCAGCAGCGACAGGGTAGGACCAACAACTATGAACACTGAAGCTTTCTTT.

The V and J genes are TRBV19 and TRBJ2-3; D ambiguous. V lost 4 bases and J lost 7, with 12 bases in between. The CDR3 spans 13 residues. From germline, CDR1 is LNHDA and CDR2 SQIVND (reference sequence). CDR3 sequence: CASSTSFGNTQYF. CDR3 DNA sequence: TGTGCCAGTAGTACCAGCTTTGGGAATACGCAGTATTTT.

V usage is TRBV1 and J usage is TRBJ2-1. TRBV1 is tagged as a pseudogene. The CDR3 contains 14 residues. CDR3 bases: TGCACCAGCGGACCCACTACGGACTACAATGAGCAGTTCTTC. Translation: CTSGPTTDYNEQFF.

The chain links TRBV27 to TRBJ2-2; no firm D call. With 5 bases removed from V and 0 bases from J, the gap between germline ends came to 7 bases. CDR3 length: 14 amino acids. Germline CDR1 is MNHEY and CDR2 is SMNVEV (reference sequence). CDR3 bases: TGTGCCAGCAGTAGGTGGGCGAACACCGGGGAGCTGTTTTTT. Protein sequence: CASSRWANTGELFF.

The chain is built from TRBV19 and TRBJ2-7; possible D gene TRBD2, 5 bases. The CDR3 has 14 residues. Trimming pared 3 bases from V and 5 bases from J, leaving 14 bases between. Germline values: CDR1 LNHDA, CDR2 SQIVND (reference sequence). This CDR3 reads CASSIDPAGDEQYF. The CDR3 DNA sequence: TGTGCCAGTAGTATTGACCCCGCCGGGGACGAGCAGTACTTC.